Listed here are 23 T cell receptor beta chains from one sample, sequenced in a study of spatial heterogeneity in lung cancer. TCRdb passed the 5' RACE reads through MiXCR, listing each CDR3 protein once. The sample has around 66,000 distinct CDR3 sequences, under 7.5% seen once. This sample's time point: sample taken at primary tumor resection. The sample in question was PBMCs, obtained at surgery. These receptors were obtained from a female donor with early-stage non-small cell lung cancer.

The table lists this clonotype with a few counts. The rearrangement links TRBV27 to TRBJ1-2; weak D call: TRBD1 (5 bases). V lost 2 bases and J lost 5, with 9 bases in between. This CDR3 spans 13 amino acids. Germline values: CDR1 MNHEY, CDR2 SMNVEV (reference sequence). CDR3 nucleotide sequence: TGTGCCAGCAGTTTAAACAGGTTTTATGGCTACACCTTC. Residues: CASSLNRFYGYTF.

This clonotype was detected many times. The gene calls are TRBV7-3 and TRBJ2-3; D is possibly TRBD1 (6 bases). CDR1 is SGHTA, CDR2 FQGTGA, per germline. The CDR3 has 12 amino acids. V was trimmed by 6 bases and J by 6 bases, leaving 10 bases between them. The CDR3 DNA follows: TGTGCCAGCAGTGGGACATATGATACGCAGTATTTT. It is translated as CASSGTYDTQYF. Variable domain in full (rest from reference TRBV7-3 and TRBJ2-3): GAGVSQTPSNKVTEKGKYVELRCDPISGHTALYWYRQSLGQGPEFLIYFQGTGAADDSGLPNDRFFAVRPEGSVSTLKIQRTERGDSAVYLCASSGTYDTQYFGPGTRLTVL.

This clonotype was recorded many times. CDR3 loop: CASSYGQTLVVTEAFF. The CDR3 nucleotides read TGTGCCAGCAGTTACGGGCAGACCTTGGTGGTTACTGAAGCTTTCTTT. The J gene is TRBJ1-1, the V gene TRBV6-5, with D hard to call. The CDR3 spans 16 residues. V shed 2 bases and J shed 5 bases, with 18 bases lying between them. Germline CDR1 and CDR2: MNHEY and SVGAGI.

There are many counts of this clonotype. The rearrangement joins TRBV28 to TRBJ1-2; maybe TRBD1 (6 bases). This CDR3 is 15 amino acids long. Germline CDR1 MDHEN, CDR2 SYDVKM. Trimming stripped 3 bases from V and 0 bases from J, with 11 bases between. The CDR3 region is CASSFGTGPNYGYTF. The DNA for the CDR3 is TGTGCCAGCAGTTTCGGTACAGGGCCTAACTATGGCTACACCTTC.

This clonotype was counted many times. V usage is TRBV10-3 and J usage is TRBJ1-1; D gene unclear. V gave up 8 bases and J gave up 1 base, with 5 bases separating them. Germline V gives CDR1 ENHRY, CDR2 SYGVKD. CDR3 length equals 11 residues. The CDR3 bases are TGTGCCATCCGGGGGAACACTGAAGCTTTCTTT. The encoded protein is CAIRGNTEAFF.

This clonotype appeared a few times. The chain has TRBV28 and TRBJ1-2; 7 bases fit TRBD1. The CDR3 spans 15 residues. The junction had 10 bases not matched to a gene; V was cut back by 6 bases and J by 3 bases. Germline V gives CDR1 MDHEN, CDR2 SYDVKM. CDR3 sequence (DNA): TGTGCCAGCAGCAGGGGGGTGGGCTCGGACTATGGCTACACCTTC. Translation: CASSRGVGSDYGYTF.

This clonotype was observed many times. V and J are TRBV7-3 and TRBJ2-1; TRBD1 matches 7 bases. The germline V gene encodes CDR1 SGHTA and CDR2 FQGTGA. Trimming removed 5 bases from V and 4 bases from J; junction bases left unmatched: 2. The CDR3 runs 13 residues. This CDR3 reads CASSMGQYNEQFF. In DNA form, the CDR3 reads TGTGCCAGCAGCATGGGACAGTACAATGAGCAGTTCTTC.

Many counts were recorded for this clonotype. This chain uses TRBV29-1 with TRBJ2-7; no firm D call. The CDR3 sequence is 14 residues long. Trimming left V 4 bases short and J 0 bases short, with 13 bases between. Per the germline V gene, CDR1 is SQVTM and CDR2 is ANQGSEA. The CDR3 DNA reads TGCAGCGTTGCTCTGGAACTACCCTCCTACGAGCAGTACTTC. Encoded protein: CSVALELPSYEQYF.

This clonotype was recorded at least ten times. The chain employs TRBV7-2 and TRBJ1-4; 7 nucleotides agree with TRBD1. This CDR3 comprises 14 residues. CDR1 and CDR2 (germline): SGHTA, FQGNSA. After removal of 2 bases from V and 7 bases from J, the junction contained 4 bases not matched to a gene. The CDR3 DNA is TGTGCCAGCAGCTTAAACAGGGGAAGTGAAAAACTGTTTTTT. Protein sequence: CASSLNRGSEKLFF.

The chain uses TRBV2 and TRBJ1-5; 7 bases map to TRBD1. V shed 6 bases, J shed 2 bases, and the junction held 4 bases outside the gene matches. This CDR3 region has 14 residues. Germline assignment: CDR1 SNHLY and CDR2 FYNNEI. The CDR3 protein is CASSATGRNQPQHF. The CDR3 DNA reads TGTGCCAGCAGCGCGACAGGGCGCAATCAGCCCCAGCATTTT.

This sequence joins TRBV6-1 and TRBJ1-1, with 8 bases identical to TRBD1. The CDR3 extends over 14 amino acids. Trimming removed 6 bases from V and 2 bases from J; junction bases left unmatched: 5. Germline V gives CDR1 MNHNS, CDR2 SASEGT. The CDR3 nucleotides read TGTGCCAGCAGCCGACAGGGGACTAACACTGAAGCTTTCTTT. As protein: CASSRQGTNTEAFF.

Regarding this clonotype: The conserved final phenylalanine or tryptophan is absent from the CDR3, which likely points to a read error. The chain links TRBV19 to TRBJ2-2, with D possibly matching TRBD1 (6 bases). V was shortened by 8 bases and J by 0 bases, with 10 bases between the two germline ends. The CDR3 loop spans 14 amino acids. Germline V CDR1 and CDR2: LNHDA, SQIVND (reference sequence). The CDR3 nucleotides read TGTGCCAGTGGAGAGGGGGCGAACACCGGGGAGCTGTTTCTT. Translated, it gives CASGEGANTGELFL.

This clonotype was counted ten times or more. The chain uses TRBV30 and TRBJ1-6; no firm D call. The CDR3 loop spans 15 amino acids. Germline V lookup: CDR1 GTSNPN, CDR2 SVGIG (reference sequence). V shed 7 bases and J shed 6 bases, with 19 bases lying between them. DNA for the CDR3: TGTGCCTTCCTCCCGACGGCAGGCTTTAATTCACCCCTCCACTTT. It translates to CAFLPTAGFNSPLHF.

This clonotype was seen only a few times. The rearrangement uses TRBV12-5 and TRBJ1-5; 8 bases match TRBD1. CDR3 size: 15 residues. The ends lost 2 bases at V and 4 bases at J; junction bases unmatched: 4. Germline V lookup: CDR1 LGHNT, CDR2 FRNRAP. CDR3 in DNA: TGTGCTAGTGGTTTGACCACAGGGGGAAATCAGCCCCAGCATTTT. Its translation is CASGLTTGGNQPQHF. Full variable domain (remainder filled in from reference TRBV12-5 and TRBJ1-5): DARVTQTPRHKVTEMGQEVTMRCQPILGHNTVFWYRQTMMQGLELLAYFRNRAPLDDSGMPKDRFSAEMPDATLATLKIQPSEPRDSAVYFCASGLTTGGNQPQHFGDGTRLSIL.

This clonotype turned up a few times. The chain joins TRBV7-9 to TRBJ1-6, with D hard to call. Between the trimmed V and J ends, which lost 1 base and 7 bases, there was a span of 5 bases. The germline V gene has CDR1 SEHNR and CDR2 FQNEAQ (reference sequence). The CDR3 loop spans 13 amino acids. In DNA, the CDR3 is TGTGCCAGCAGCTTAGAACTCAATTCACCCCTCCACTTT. Translating gives CASSLELNSPLHF.

Judged by abundance, this clonotype is medium-sized (0.01 to 0.1%). The CDR3 DNA reads TGTGCCAGCAGTCCGACAGGTCTCTACGAGCAGTACGTC. It specifies CASSPTGLYEQYV. V usage is TRBV28 and J usage is TRBJ2-7; possible D gene TRBD1, 6 bases. Germline V lookup: CDR1 MDHEN, CDR2 SYDVKM. Trimming removed 5 bases from V and 3 bases from J, with 11 bases in between. This CDR3 region has 13 residues.

The sample holds many counts of this clonotype. CDR3 region: CASSFTGGTYEQYF. The DNA for the CDR3 is TGTGCCAGCAGTTTCACAGGGGGGACCTACGAGCAGTACTTC. The chain links TRBV6-5 to TRBJ2-7; TRBD1 matches at 8 bases. This CDR3 contains 14 residues. V trimming: 4 bases; J trimming: 2 bases; junction bases outside the gene matches: 4. Germline CDR1 MNHEY, CDR2 SVGAGI.

The table lists this clonotype with many counts. J is TRBJ2-1 and V is TRBV19; perhaps TRBD2 as D (6 bases). The CDR3 length is 12 residues. Trimming removed 6 bases at V and 7 bases at J, with 10 bases between. CDR1 and CDR2 from the germline V gene are LNHDA and SQIVND (reference sequence). CDR3: CASSQLANEQFF. The CDR3 DNA is TGTGCCAGTAGCCAACTAGCAAATGAGCAGTTCTTC. Full variable domain (missing parts from reference TRBV19 and TRBJ2-1): DGGITQSPKYLFRKEGQNVTLSCEQNLNHDAMYWYRQDPGQGLRLIYYSQIVNDFQKGDIAEGYSVSREKKESFPLTVTSAQKNPTAFYLCASSQLANEQFFGPGTRLTVL.

This clonotype was seen at least ten times. V usage is TRBV7-9 and J usage is TRBJ2-3; D call uncertain. The CDR3 runs 15 residues. From germline, CDR1 is SEHNR and CDR2 FQNEAQ (reference sequence). Trimming shortened V by 1 base and J by 10 bases, and 18 bases separated the two germline ends. The CDR3 spells CASSLDRRTDLPQYF. The CDR3 nucleotides read TGTGCCAGCAGCTTAGATCGGCGTACAGATCTCCCGCAGTATTTT.

The V and J genes are TRBV20-1 and TRBJ2-3; weak D call: TRBD2 (5 bases). The germline V gene encodes CDR1 DFQATT and CDR2 SNEGSKA (reference sequence). V was cut by 6 bases and J by 5 bases, with 21 bases left in between. This CDR3 spans 15 amino acids. The CDR3: CSAGSYEGDGDTQYF. The CDR3 DNA is TGCAGTGCAGGCAGCTACGAGGGCGACGGAGATACGCAGTATTTT.

This clonotype was counted a few times. The chain couples TRBV14 to TRBJ2-4; 8 bases line up with TRBD2. This CDR3 spans 14 amino acids. Germline V lookup: CDR1 SGHDN, CDR2 FVKESK. V trimming: 3 bases; J trimming: 5 bases; junction bases outside the gene matches: 3. The CDR3 sequence is CASSHLAGQNIQYF. CDR3 DNA sequence: TGTGCCAGCAGCCATTTAGCGGGGCAAAACATTCAGTACTTC.

This clonotype was seen ten or more times. V is TRBV6-6 and J is TRBJ2-5; D is undetermined. The ends were cut back, 4 bases at V and 6 bases at J, with 15 bases in the middle. Germline CDR1 MNHNY, CDR2 SVGAGI (reference sequence). This CDR3 is 14 amino acids long. In DNA form, the CDR3 reads TGTGCCAGCAGTTCGTCAGTTGGGGAAAAGACCCAGTACTTC. It translates to CASSSSVGEKTQYF.

The sample holds many counts of this clonotype. The V gene is TRBV19, the J gene TRBJ2-7; perhaps TRBD2 as D (6 bases). Germline V gene data show CDR1 as LNHDA and CDR2 as SQIVND (reference sequence). V lost 5 bases and J 0 bases, leaving 14 bases between the germline ends. There are 15 residues in the CDR3. The CDR3 coding sequence is TGTGCCAGTAGTCCCCTCGGGGGAGGCTCCTACGAGCAGTACTTC. Its translation: CASSPLGGGSYEQYF.